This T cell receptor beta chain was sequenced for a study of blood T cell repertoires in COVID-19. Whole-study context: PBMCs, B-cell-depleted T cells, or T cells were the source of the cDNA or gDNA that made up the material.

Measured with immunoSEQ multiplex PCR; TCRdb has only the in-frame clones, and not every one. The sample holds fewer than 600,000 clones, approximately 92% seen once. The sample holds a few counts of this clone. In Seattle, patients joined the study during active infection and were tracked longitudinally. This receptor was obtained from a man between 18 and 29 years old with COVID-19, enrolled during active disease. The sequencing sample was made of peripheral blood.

The CDR3: CASSTDGTNGYTF. CDR3 DNA sequence: TGTGCCAGCAGCACGGACGGGACAAATGGCTACACCTTC. This rearrangement joins TRBV5-4 to TRBJ1-2; weak D call: TRBD1 (6 bases). The CDR3 totals 13 residues. The germline V gene has CDR1 SGHNT and CDR2 YYREEE (reference sequence). V dropped 4 bases and J dropped 6 bases, with 13 bases sitting between them. The complete variable domain, with remaining parts taken from reference TRBV5-4 and TRBJ1-2, reads ETGVTQSPTHLIKTRGQQVTLRCSSQSGHNTVSWYQQALGQGPQFIFQYYREEENGRGNFPPRFSGLQFPNYSSELNVNALELDDSALYLCASSTDGTNGYTFGSGTRLTVV.